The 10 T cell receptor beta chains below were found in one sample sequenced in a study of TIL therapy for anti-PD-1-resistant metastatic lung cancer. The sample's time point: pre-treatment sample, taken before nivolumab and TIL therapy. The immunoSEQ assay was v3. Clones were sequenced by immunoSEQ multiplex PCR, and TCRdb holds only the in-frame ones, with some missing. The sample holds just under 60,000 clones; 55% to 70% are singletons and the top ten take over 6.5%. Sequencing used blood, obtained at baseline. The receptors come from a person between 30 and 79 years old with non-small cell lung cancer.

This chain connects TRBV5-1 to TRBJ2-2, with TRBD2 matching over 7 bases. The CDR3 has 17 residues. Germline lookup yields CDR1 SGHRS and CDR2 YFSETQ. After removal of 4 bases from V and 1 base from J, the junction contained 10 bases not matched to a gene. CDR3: CASSPWVLALNTGELFF. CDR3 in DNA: TGCGCCAGCAGCCCTTGGGTACTAGCGTTGAACACCGGGGAGCTGTTTTTT.

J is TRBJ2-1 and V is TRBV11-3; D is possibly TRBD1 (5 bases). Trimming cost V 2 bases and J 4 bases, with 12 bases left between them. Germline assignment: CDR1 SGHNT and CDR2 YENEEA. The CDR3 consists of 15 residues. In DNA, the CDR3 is TGTGCCAGCAGCTTATACGGCAGGGATTACAATGAGCAGTTCTTC. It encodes CASSLYGRDYNEQFF. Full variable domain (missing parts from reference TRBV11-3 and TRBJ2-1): EAGVVQSPRYKIIEKKQPVAFWCNPISGHNTLYWYLQNLGQGPELLIRYENEEAVDDSQLPKDRFSAERLKGVDSTLKIQPAELGDSAVYLCASSLYGRDYNEQFFGPGTRLTVL.

The CDR3: CASSLGSSNYGYTF. CDR3 DNA sequence: TGCGCCAGCAGCTTGGGCTCATCTAACTATGGCTACACCTTC. The chain is built from TRBV5-1 and TRBJ1-2; no reliable D call. Trimming cost V 0 bases and J 0 bases, with 6 bases left between them. Germline V CDR1 and CDR2: SGHRS, YFSETQ. CDR3 length equals 14 residues. Based on the CDR3 plus reference TRBV5-1 and TRBJ1-2, the full variable domain is KAGVTQTPRYLIKTRGQQVTLSCSPISGHRSVSWYQQTPGQGLQFLFEYFSETQRNKGNFPGRFSGRQFSNSRSEMNVSTLELGDSALYLCASSLGSSNYGYTFGSGTRLTVV.

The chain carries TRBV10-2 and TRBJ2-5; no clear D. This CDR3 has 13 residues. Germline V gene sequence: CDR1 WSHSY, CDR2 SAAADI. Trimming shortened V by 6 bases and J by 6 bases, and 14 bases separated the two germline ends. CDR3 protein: CASSHPTWQTQYF. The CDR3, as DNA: TGCGCCAGCAGCCACCCTACGTGGCAGACCCAGTACTTC.

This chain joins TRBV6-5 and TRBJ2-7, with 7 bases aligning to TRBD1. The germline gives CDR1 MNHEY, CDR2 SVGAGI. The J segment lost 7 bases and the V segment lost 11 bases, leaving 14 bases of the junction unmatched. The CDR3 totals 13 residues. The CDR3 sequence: CASSRDSLGEQYF. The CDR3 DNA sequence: TGTGCCTCCTCCCGGGACAGCCTGGGGGAGCAGTACTTC.

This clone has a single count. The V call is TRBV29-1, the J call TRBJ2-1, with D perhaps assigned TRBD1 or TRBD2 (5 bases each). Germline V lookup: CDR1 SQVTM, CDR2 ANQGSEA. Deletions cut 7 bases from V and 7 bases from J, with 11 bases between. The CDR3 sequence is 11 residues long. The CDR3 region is CSAGRQNEQFF. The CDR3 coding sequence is TGCAGCGCGGGACGACAAAATGAGCAGTTCTTC.

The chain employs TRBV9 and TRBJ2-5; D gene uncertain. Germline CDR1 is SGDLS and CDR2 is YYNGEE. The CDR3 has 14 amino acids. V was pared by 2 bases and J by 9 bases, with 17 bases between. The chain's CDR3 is CASSVNSFPQAQYF. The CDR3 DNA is TGTGCCAGCAGCGTGAACTCTTTCCCCCAGGCCCAGTACTTC.

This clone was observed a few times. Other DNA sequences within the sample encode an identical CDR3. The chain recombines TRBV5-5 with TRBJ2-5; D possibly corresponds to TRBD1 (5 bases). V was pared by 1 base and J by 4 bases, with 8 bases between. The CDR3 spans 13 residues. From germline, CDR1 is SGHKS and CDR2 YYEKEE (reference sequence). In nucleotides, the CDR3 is TGTGCCAGCAGCTTGACAGGAGTAGAGACCCAGTACTTC. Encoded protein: CASSLTGVETQYF. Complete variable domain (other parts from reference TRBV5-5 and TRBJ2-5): DAGVTQSPTHLIKTRGQQVTLRCSPISGHKSVSWYQQVLGQGPQFIFQYYEKEERGRGNFPDRFSARQFPNYSSELNVNALLLGDSALYLCASSLTGVETQYFGPGTRLLVL.

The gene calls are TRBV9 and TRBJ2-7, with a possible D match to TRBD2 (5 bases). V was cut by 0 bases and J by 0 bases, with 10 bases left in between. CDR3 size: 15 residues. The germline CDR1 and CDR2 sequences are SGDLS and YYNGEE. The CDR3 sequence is CASSVGVSVSYEQYF. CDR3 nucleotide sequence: TGTGCCAGCAGCGTAGGCGTTAGCGTCTCCTACGAGCAGTACTTC.

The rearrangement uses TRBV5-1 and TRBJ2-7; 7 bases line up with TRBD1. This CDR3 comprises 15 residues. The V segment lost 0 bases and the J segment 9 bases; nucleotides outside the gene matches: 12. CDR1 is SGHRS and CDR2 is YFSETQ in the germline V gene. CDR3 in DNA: TGCGCCAGCAGCTTGGATCCGGGACAGCCGTCTGGGCAGTACTTC. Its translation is CASSLDPGQPSGQYF.